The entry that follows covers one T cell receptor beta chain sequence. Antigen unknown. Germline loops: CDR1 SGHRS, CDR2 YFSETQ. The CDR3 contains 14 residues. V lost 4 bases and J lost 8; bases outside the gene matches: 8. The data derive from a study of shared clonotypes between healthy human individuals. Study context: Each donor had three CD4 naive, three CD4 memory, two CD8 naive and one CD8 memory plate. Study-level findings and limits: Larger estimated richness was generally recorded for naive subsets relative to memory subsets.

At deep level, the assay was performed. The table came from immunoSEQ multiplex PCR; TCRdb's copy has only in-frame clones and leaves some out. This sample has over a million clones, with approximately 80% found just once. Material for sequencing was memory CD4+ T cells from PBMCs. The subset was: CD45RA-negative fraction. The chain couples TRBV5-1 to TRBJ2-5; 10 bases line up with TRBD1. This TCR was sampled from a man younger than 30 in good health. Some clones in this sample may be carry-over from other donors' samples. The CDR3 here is CASSIGTGAGTQYF. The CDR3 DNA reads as TGCGCCAGCAGCATAGGGACAGGGGCAGGAACCCAGTACTTC.